This T cell receptor (beta chain) came from a study of PD-1 blockade in classical Hodgkin lymphoma. General study findings and limits: Complete responders possessed baseline diversity comparable to newly diagnosed patients.

The V end lost 4 bases, the J end lost 6 bases, and 12 bases lay between the germline ends. CDR1 and CDR2 (germline): SNHLY, FYNNEI. CDR3 length: 13 residues. Specified time point: cycle 4 day 1 (C4D1), after less than 7 weeks of nivolumab. Exposure to brentuximab vedotin varied, and each patient had relapsed following autologous stem cell transplantation. Using immunoSEQ multiplex PCR, the repertoire was profiled, and TCRdb retains in-frame clones only, with some absent. The sample lists about 64,000 clones, under 95% occurring once. A note on this clone: Antigen unknown.

This TCR was sampled from a human donor with classical Hodgkin lymphoma. This specimen was peripheral blood mononuclear cells (PBMCs), taken before the fourth cycle of nivolumab. This chain links TRBV2 with TRBJ1-1; D is unresolved. DNA for the CDR3: TGTGCCAGCAGTGGATCTGAGAGGTCTGAAGCTTTCTTT. This sequence encodes CASSGSERSEAFF.